This paragraph covers one TCR beta chain sequence. Its antigen remains undetermined. Base quality data are lacking; no much larger clone is found one base away. These data originate in a study of blood T cell repertoires in COVID-19 (dated by TCRdb to about 2020). With respect to the entire study: Samples covering the acute and convalescent phases of COVID-19 were provided by collaborators in the United States, Italy and Spain. The material from the prospective study consisted of cDNA or gDNA derived from T cells, B-cell-depleted T cells, or PBMCs. Subjects who had been exposed to COVID-19, were actively infected with it, or had recovered from it provided the deeply sampled blood TCRbeta repertoires that made up the dataset. The repertoires were released in a freely available public database intended as a resource for research on the immune response to SARS-CoV-2. The samples were drawn from the first 160 participants of the ongoing ImmuneRACE study and from more than 1,000 subjects provided by 6 global collaborators. Nearly every sample came with metadata listing a de-identified subject ID, COVID-19 status, age in years and sex. HLA class I and class II types, where available, came from metadata supplied by the sample provider rather than from assay-based typing.

Overall results and qualifications from the work: How much clinical and demographic metadata was included differed by source and by participant, and the metadata was provided uncurated.

Each collaborating institution followed its own protocols to collect whole blood in K2EDTA tubes. For TCRbeta analysis, collaborators shipped samples as frozen whole blood, isolated PBMCs, or DNA extracted from either of those sample types. TCRbeta CDR3 regions were amplified from genomic DNA by means of the immunoSEQ Assay, a bias-controlled multiplex PCR. In the authors' own workflow: The number of nucleated cells in each sample was estimated by amplification of reference gene primers within the assay. To quantify the absolute abundance of each unique TCRbeta CDR3 rearrangement, sequence reads were collapsed and filtered. For each sample, productive Simpson clonality was calculated by taking the square root of Simpson's diversity index across productive rearrangements. In its TCRdb copy, this immuneACCESS table keeps in-frame sequences only and misses some clones. Where compared with another copy, unresolved V genes explain less than half of these, and the others have no known cause. The V and J calls and clone size are taken from that table; D and trimming were inferred from the DNA. This sample comprises approximately 140,000 clones, roughly 78% of them detected only once. In total, the top ten clones hold about 3.6% of the sample.

V trim: 5 bases; J trim: 3 bases; unmatched bases: 5. Sequences KGHSH (CDR1) and LQKENI (CDR2) are obtained from the germline V gene. The CDR3 runs 14 amino acids, cysteine and phenylalanine included. Only the CDR3 part of the read is kept: 42 bases, read in frame from the first base. Sequenced sample: peripheral blood. The chain uses TRBV18 and TRBJ2-7; TRBD2 fits 9 bases in the junction. The TCR originated in a man in his 60s with acute or convalescent COVID-19. CDR3 sequence: CASSAGGRDYEQYF. The nucleotide sequence is TGTGCCAGCTCAGCGGGGGGGCGCGACTACGAGCAGTACTTC.